Below are 7 T cell receptor beta chains sequenced from a single sample in a study of blood T cells in healthy people across ages. With a J-beta primer mix and a sample-barcoded 5' primer, a second PCR ran about 7 to 11 cycles. TCRdb processed the 5' RACE reads anew with MiXCR; each CDR3 protein has one entry. The sample comprises some 850,000 distinct CDR3 sequences, under 30% of which are singletons, and 2.5% to 3.5% rests with the top ten. This same sample was also taken into another study, of T cells of mothers and their children.

The sample consisted of blood. Receptors originate from a boy younger than 18 in good health.

This chain uses TRBV2 with TRBJ2-2, with no clear D. Per germline, CDR1 SNHLY and CDR2 FYNNEI. With 8 bases removed from V and 5 bases from J, the gap between germline ends came to 9 bases. This CDR3 has 12 residues. This CDR3 is CASLPRTGELFF. The CDR3 DNA sequence: TGTGCCAGCCTTCCGCGGACCGGGGAGCTGTTTTTT.

This clonotype has a handful of counts. One junction end does not reproduce the germline sequence, and a read error may be involved. The chain joins TRBV7-7 to TRBJ2-5, with D possibly being TRBD1 (6 bases). This CDR3 is built from 13 residues. CDR1 and CDR2 from the germline V gene are SSHAT and FNYEAQ (reference sequence). The chain's CDR3 is CASSRTESETQYF. CDR3 coding DNA: TGTGCTAGCAGCCGGACAGAATCAGAGACCCAGTACTTC.

This chain links TRBV18 with TRBJ2-2; TRBD1 aligns across 9 bases. CDR3 length: 14 amino acids. Germline CDR1 reads KGHSH; CDR2 reads LQKENI. The V and J ends lost 7 bases and 6 bases, in that order; junction bases with no gene match: 6. The CDR3 is CASYGTGMAGELFF. CDR3 bases: TGTGCCAGCTACGGGACAGGGATGGCCGGGGAGCTGTTTTTT.

This clonotype was observed a handful of times. This chain joins TRBV7-2 and TRBJ1-2, with 9 positions matching TRBD1. Germline loops: CDR1 SGHTA, CDR2 FQGNSA. The CDR3 loop spans 13 amino acids. J gave up 8 bases and V 5 bases, and 6 bases lay outside the gene matches. The CDR3 loop reads CASSPNRGQGYTF. The CDR3 nucleotides read TGTGCCAGCAGCCCTAACAGGGGGCAAGGCTACACCTTC.

V and J are TRBV28 and TRBJ1-2, with 10 nucleotides matching TRBD1. V was clipped by 5 bases and J by 7 bases; unmatched bases: 7. CDR1 is MDHEN and CDR2 is SYDVKM in the germline V gene. There are 14 residues in the CDR3. The CDR3 nucleotides are TGTGCCAGCAGTCCAAGGGACAGGGGTATTGGCTACACCTTC. Its protein is CASSPRDRGIGYTF.

CDR3 in DNA: TGCGCCAGCAGCCATACAGGGGGCATGAACACTGAAGCTTTCTTT. Its protein product is CASSHTGGMNTEAFF. The chain employs TRBV5-1 and TRBJ1-1; 9 bases are shared with TRBD1. Germline V gene lookup returns CDR1 SGHRS and CDR2 YFSETQ. V lost 4 bases to trimming and J lost 0 bases; unmatched junction nucleotides: 4. The CDR3 loop spans 15 amino acids. Full variable domain (remainder filled in from reference TRBV5-1 and TRBJ1-1): KAGVTQTPRYLIKTRGQQVTLSCSPISGHRSVSWYQQTPGQGLQFLFEYFSETQRNKGNFPGRFSGRQFSNSRSEMNVSTLELGDSALYLCASSHTGGMNTEAFFGQGTRLTVV.

A few counts support this clonotype. The rearrangement links TRBV4-1 to TRBJ1-3; 10 positions agree with TRBD1. The germline CDR1 and CDR2 sequences are MGHRA and YSYEKL. Unmatched junction bases numbered 6, after V lost 3 bases and J lost 7 bases. The CDR3 spans 15 residues. The DNA for the CDR3 is TGCGCCAGCAGCCAGGTCCGGACAGGGGGGAACACCATATATTTT. This codes for CASSQVRTGGNTIYF.